Given below is one T cell receptor beta chain in context. These data belong to a study of T-cell memory formation after mild COVID-19. V was clipped by 0 bases and J by 6 bases, with 12 bases between them. Germline CDR1 reads GTSNPN; CDR2 reads SVGIG (reference sequence). The CDR3 runs 13 residues. TCRdb reprocessed the 5' RACE reads with MiXCR, giving one entry per CDR3 protein. This repertoire shows 200,000 or so distinct CDR3 sequences, about a sixth found once; its top ten account for under 2.5%. This TCR came from an adult woman who had mild COVID-19 (a few samples of this study predate the infection). Cell type and time point are not known. Sequencing was carried out using PBMCs or a T cell subset sorted from them (not recorded which). The J gene is TRBJ2-7, the V gene TRBV30, with D uncertain. CDR3 sequence: CAWSVTTQREQYF. As DNA, the CDR3 is TGTGCCTGGAGTGTAACAACGCAGCGCGAGCAGTACTTC.